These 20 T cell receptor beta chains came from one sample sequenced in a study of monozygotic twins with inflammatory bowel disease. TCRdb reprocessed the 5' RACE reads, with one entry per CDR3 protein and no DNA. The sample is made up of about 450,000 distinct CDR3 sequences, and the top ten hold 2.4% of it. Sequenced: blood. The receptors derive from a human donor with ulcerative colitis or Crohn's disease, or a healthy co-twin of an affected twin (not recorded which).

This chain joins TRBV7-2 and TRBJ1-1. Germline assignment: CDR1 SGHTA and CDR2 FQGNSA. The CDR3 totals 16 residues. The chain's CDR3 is CASTPTIPTSWVEAFF.

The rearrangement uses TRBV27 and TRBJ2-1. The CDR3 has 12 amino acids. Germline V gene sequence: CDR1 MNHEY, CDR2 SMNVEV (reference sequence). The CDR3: CASSRGYYEQFF.

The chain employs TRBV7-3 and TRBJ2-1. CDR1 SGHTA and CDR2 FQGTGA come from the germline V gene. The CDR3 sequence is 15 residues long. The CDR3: CASSLKPSSYNEQFF.

The CDR3 here is CASSPSLAGDGNEQFF. The genes are TRBV18 and TRBJ2-1; checking the TCRdb D call of TRBD2 is not possible without DNA. Germline lookup yields CDR1 KGHSH and CDR2 LQKENI. The CDR3 spans 16 residues.

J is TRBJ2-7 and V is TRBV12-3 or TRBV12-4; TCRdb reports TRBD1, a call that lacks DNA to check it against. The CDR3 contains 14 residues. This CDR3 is CASCLRAGWGEQYF.

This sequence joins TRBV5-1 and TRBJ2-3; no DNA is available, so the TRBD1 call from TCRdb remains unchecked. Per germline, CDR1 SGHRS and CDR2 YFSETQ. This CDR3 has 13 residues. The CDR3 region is CASQRGNTDTQYF.

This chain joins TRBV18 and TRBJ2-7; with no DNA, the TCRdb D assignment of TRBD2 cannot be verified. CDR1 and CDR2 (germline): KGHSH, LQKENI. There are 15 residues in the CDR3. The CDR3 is CASSPQYRAPYEQYF.

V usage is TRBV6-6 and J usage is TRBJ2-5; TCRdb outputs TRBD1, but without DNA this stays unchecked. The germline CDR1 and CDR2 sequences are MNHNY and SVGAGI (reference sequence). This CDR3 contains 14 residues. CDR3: CASSTVAPQETQYF.

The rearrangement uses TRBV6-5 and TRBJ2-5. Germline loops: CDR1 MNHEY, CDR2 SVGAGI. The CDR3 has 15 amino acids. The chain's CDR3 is CASSYDSGLQETQYF.

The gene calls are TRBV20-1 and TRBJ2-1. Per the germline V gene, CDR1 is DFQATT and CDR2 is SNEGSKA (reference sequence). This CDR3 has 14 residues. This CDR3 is CSARTIERYNEQFF.

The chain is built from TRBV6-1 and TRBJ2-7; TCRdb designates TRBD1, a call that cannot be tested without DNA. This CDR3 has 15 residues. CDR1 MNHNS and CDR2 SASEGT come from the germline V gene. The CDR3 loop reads CASRLGGTVTYEQYF.

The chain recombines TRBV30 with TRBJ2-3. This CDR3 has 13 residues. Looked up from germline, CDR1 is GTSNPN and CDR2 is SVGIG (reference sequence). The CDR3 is CAWRDPGTDTQYF.

The CDR3 loop is CAMLGGGYNEQFF. The V gene is TRBV10-3, the J gene TRBJ2-1; absent DNA, TCRdb's TRBD1 call cannot be checked. Germline loops: CDR1 ENHRY, CDR2 SYGVKD. The CDR3 covers 13 residues.

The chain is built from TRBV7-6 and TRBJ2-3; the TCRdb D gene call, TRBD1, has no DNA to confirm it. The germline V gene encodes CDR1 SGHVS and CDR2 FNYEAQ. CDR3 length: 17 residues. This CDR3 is CASSLLLGGPSTDTQYF.

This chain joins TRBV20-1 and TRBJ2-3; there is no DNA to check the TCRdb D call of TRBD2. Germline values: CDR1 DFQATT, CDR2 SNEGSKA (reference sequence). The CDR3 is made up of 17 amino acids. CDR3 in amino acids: CSARPASGRGGTDTQYF.

This chain's CDR3 is CASSLRNSYNSPLHF. The J gene is TRBJ1-6, the V gene TRBV7-6. CDR3 length equals 15 residues. Germline-derived CDR1 and CDR2 are SGHVS and FNYEAQ.

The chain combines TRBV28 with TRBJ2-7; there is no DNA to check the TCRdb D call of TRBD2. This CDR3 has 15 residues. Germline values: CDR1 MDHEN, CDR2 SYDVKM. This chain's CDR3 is CASSLTGGPSYEQYF.

The CDR3 region is CASSLGSPDTQYF. This chain joins TRBV5-1 and TRBJ2-3. Germline lookup yields CDR1 SGHRS and CDR2 YFSETQ. CDR3 length equals 13 residues.

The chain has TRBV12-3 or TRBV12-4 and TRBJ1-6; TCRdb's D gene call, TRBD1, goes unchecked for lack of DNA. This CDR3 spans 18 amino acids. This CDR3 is CASSLGGLGWGYGSPLHF.

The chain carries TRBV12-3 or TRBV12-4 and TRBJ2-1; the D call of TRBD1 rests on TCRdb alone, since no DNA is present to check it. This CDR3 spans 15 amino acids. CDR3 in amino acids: CASSLGAGTHNEQFF.